A single sample is the source of the 24 T cell receptor beta chains below, sequenced in a study of T cell repertoires and HLA-DP antigens. The antigens for these receptors are not known. The protocol was immunoSEQ multiplex PCR, while the TCRdb copy is restricted to in-frame clones and leaves out a portion. The sample shows around 100,000 clones, 90% to 95% of them seen only once. The material sequenced was CD4+ T cells from PBMCs. All receptors derive from a woman aged 18-35 years in good health and CMV-seronegative.

V gene TRBV5-1 combines with J gene TRBJ2-7; no definite D call. The V end was cut by 1 base, the J end by 3 bases, with 11 bases between. The CDR3 spans 14 residues. In germline, CDR1 is SGHRS, CDR2 YFSETQ. In nucleotides, the CDR3 is TGCGCCAGCAGCTTGAACCTGGGCCACTACGAGCAGTACTTC. Amino acid sequence: CASSLNLGHYEQYF.

This chain connects TRBV7-8 to TRBJ2-1; maybe TRBD1 (6 bases). Per germline, CDR1 SGHVS and CDR2 FQNEAQ. This CDR3 region has 11 residues. V was pared by 5 bases and J by 12 bases, with 11 bases between. CDR3 in amino acids: CASSADRRQFF. The CDR3 DNA is TGTGCCAGCAGCGCCGACAGGCGGCAGTTCTTC.

This chain uses TRBV28 with TRBJ1-4; D gene unclear. In germline, CDR1 is MDHEN, CDR2 SYDVKM. The CDR3 runs 15 residues. V lost 2 bases, J lost 7 bases, and 14 bases lay in between. CDR3 DNA: TGTGCCAGCAGTTTACAGCTCTCACGGGCTGAAAAACTGTTTTTT. Translation: CASSLQLSRAEKLFF.

J is TRBJ2-2 and V is TRBV7-9, with a weak D call TRBD2 (6 bases). From germline, CDR1 is SEHNR and CDR2 FQNEAQ (reference sequence). Trimming removed 2 bases from V and 4 bases from J, with 23 bases in between. This CDR3 region has 19 residues. CDR3 in DNA: TGTGCCAGCAGCTTATTGCGGTTGGGGGGTCACAAGGGCACCGGGGAGCTGTTTTTT. Translation: CASSLLRLGGHKGTGELFF.

This clone appeared a few times. The chain has TRBV4-2 and TRBJ1-5; D gene ambiguous. Per the germline V gene, CDR1 is LGHNA and CDR2 is YNFKEQ. The germline V and J ends were trimmed by 1 base and 6 bases, with 7 bases remaining between them. The CDR3 totals 13 residues. The CDR3: CASSQATLQPQHF. CDR3 DNA sequence: TGTGCCAGCAGCCAAGCTACCCTTCAGCCCCAGCATTTT.

CDR3 in amino acids: CASSGDLSNEQFF. CDR3 in DNA: TGTGCCAGCAGTGGGGATTTATCCAATGAGCAGTTCTTC. The V and J genes are TRBV6-1 and TRBJ2-1; D not certain. The germline V gene encodes CDR1 MNHNS and CDR2 SASEGT. V lost 4 bases and J 6 bases, leaving 10 bases between the germline ends. The CDR3 extends over 13 amino acids.

V gene TRBV27 combines with J gene TRBJ2-7, with 7 bases identical to TRBD1. This CDR3 has 14 amino acids. The V and J ends lost 8 bases and 3 bases, in that order; junction bases with no gene match: 10. From germline, CDR1 is MNHEY and CDR2 SMNVEV (reference sequence). Here the CDR3 DNA reads TGTGCCAGCGGCCGAGGGACAGTACTCTACGAGCAGTACTTC. Its protein is CASGRGTVLYEQYF.

This clone was seen just once. The chain carries TRBV5-1 and TRBJ2-5; 7 nucleotides match TRBD1. The CDR3 is 14 residues long. J lost 2 bases, V lost 2 bases, and 3 bases had no gene match. The germline V gene has CDR1 SGHRS and CDR2 YFSETQ. CDR3 bases: TGCGCCAGCAGCTTCGACAGGGATCAAGAGACCCAGTACTTC. The encoded protein is CASSFDRDQETQYF.

This rearrangement joins TRBV10-1 to TRBJ2-7, with D possibly TRBD1 on 5 matching bases. Deletions cut 7 bases from V and 2 bases from J, with 15 bases between. This CDR3 comprises 14 residues. Germline V lookup: CDR1 WNHNN, CDR2 SYGVQD (reference sequence). CDR3 residues: CASTHKGQPYEQYV. CDR3 DNA sequence: TGCGCCAGCACCCATAAAGGACAACCCTACGAGCAGTACGTC.

The chain is built from TRBV28 and TRBJ2-6; 8 bases are shared with TRBD1. The length of the CDR3 is 18 residues. Germline values: CDR1 MDHEN, CDR2 SYDVKM. The V segment lost 6 bases and the J segment 0 bases; nucleotides outside the gene matches: 10. CDR3 bases: TGTGCCAGCAGAATCGGACAGGGAAGAGCCTCTGGGGCCAACGTCCTGACTTTC. Its translation is CASRIGQGRASGANVLTF.

Regarding this clone: One end of the junction fails to match germline, which may point to a read error. The gene calls are TRBV7-7 and TRBJ2-7; D might be TRBD1 or TRBD2, each matching 5 bases. This CDR3 spans 13 amino acids. Germline CDR1 SSHAT, CDR2 FNYEAQ (reference sequence). The CDR3 nucleotides are TGTGCTAGCAGCTTCGGCAGGGACCGCGAGCAGTACTTC. Amino acid sequence: CASSFGRDREQYF.

J is TRBJ2-2 and V is TRBV28; D is unresolved. Germline CDR1 MDHEN, CDR2 SYDVKM. V lost 7 bases to trimming and J lost 0 bases, with 18 bases between them. The CDR3 has 17 amino acids. CDR3 region: CASITDEGFPNTGELFF. The CDR3 coding sequence is TGTGCCAGCATTACAGACGAAGGGTTCCCGAACACCGGGGAGCTGTTTTTT. Full variable domain (remainder filled in from reference TRBV28 and TRBJ2-2): DVKVTQSSRYLVKRTGEKVFLECVQDMDHENMFWYRQDPGLGLRLIYFSYDVKMKEKGDIPEGYSVSREKKERFSLILESASTNQTSMYLCASITDEGFPNTGELFFGEGSRLTVL.

V gene TRBV29-1 combines with J gene TRBJ1-1; weak D call: TRBD1 (5 bases). The V gene lost 5 bases and the J gene lost 1 base, with 17 bases spanning the gap. CDR3 size: 15 residues. Germline V gives CDR1 SQVTM, CDR2 ANQGSEA. CDR3 in amino acids: CSVRGRGVGNTEAFF. The CDR3 nucleotides are TGCAGCGTTAGGGGCCGGGGAGTGGGGAACACTGAAGCTTTCTTT.

There are a few counts of this clone. This rearrangement joins TRBV28 to TRBJ2-2; D perhaps matches TRBD1 (5 bases). This CDR3 comprises 16 residues. CDR1 is MDHEN, CDR2 SYDVKM, per germline. Deletions cut 5 bases from V and 4 bases from J, with 17 bases between. CDR3 amino acids: CASSEGARRTTGELFF. In DNA form, the CDR3 reads TGTGCCAGCAGTGAAGGGGCCCGCAGGACCACCGGGGAGCTGTTTTTT.

This clone was seen only a few times. The chain recombines TRBV7-8 with TRBJ2-7; possible D gene TRBD1, 5 bases. The CDR3 is made up of 15 amino acids. Trimming shortened V by 5 bases and J by 2 bases, and 16 bases separated the two germline ends. Germline CDR1 is SGHVS and CDR2 is FQNEAQ. The CDR3 DNA is TGTGCCAGCAGCCCCCAGCAGGGTGGTACCTACGAGCAGTACGTC. This codes for CASSPQQGGTYEQYV.

This clone has just one count. This chain joins TRBV7-8 and TRBJ1-1; perhaps TRBD1 as D (5 bases). Trimming removed 1 base at V and 5 bases at J, with 11 bases between. Germline CDR1 SGHVS, CDR2 FQNEAQ. This CDR3 has 14 residues. The CDR3 DNA follows: TGTGCCAGCAGCTTAGTCGGGGGGAGGACTGAAGCTTTCTTT. Its protein product is CASSLVGGRTEAFF.

This chain joins TRBV10-3 and TRBJ2-1; D gene ambiguous. Germline V lookup: CDR1 ENHRY, CDR2 SYGVKD. This CDR3 has 12 residues. Trimming removed 2 bases at V and 6 bases at J, with 5 bases between. CDR3 sequence (DNA): TGTGCCATCAGTGAGCCCCGCAATGAGCAGTTCTTC. It translates to CAISEPRNEQFF.

The V gene is TRBV7-9, the J gene TRBJ1-2, with D unclear. Trimming stripped 0 bases from V and 3 bases from J, with 14 bases between. CDR1 and CDR2 from the germline V gene are SEHNR and FQNEAQ (reference sequence). This CDR3 contains 16 residues. In DNA form, the CDR3 reads TGTGCCAGCAGCTTAGCACAGAGGCAAGGTTACTATGGCTACACCTTC. Translating it yields CASSLAQRQGYYGYTF.

This chain links TRBV30 with TRBJ2-5; 7 bases are a match to TRBD2. There are 14 residues in the CDR3. Trimming at V came to 2 bases and at J to 2 bases, leaving 5 bases not matched to a gene. Germline CDR1 reads GTSNPN; CDR2 reads SVGIG (reference sequence). This CDR3 reads CAWSSGNKQETQYF. The DNA for the CDR3 is TGTGCCTGGAGTAGCGGGAACAAACAAGAGACCCAGTACTTC.

CDR3 nucleotides: TGTGCCAGCAGCTTAGTTAAGTCCTACAATGAGCAGTTCTTC. Translation: CASSLVKSYNEQFF. The chain employs TRBV11-2 and TRBJ2-1; D gene uncertain. Per the germline V gene, CDR1 is SGHAT and CDR2 is FQNNGV. The CDR3 extends over 14 amino acids. Trimming cost V 1 base and J 1 base, with 5 bases left between them.

The chain recombines TRBV28 with TRBJ2-5; D is undetermined. CDR1 and CDR2 (germline): MDHEN, SYDVKM. The CDR3 covers 11 residues. V dropped 6 bases and J dropped 2 bases, with 4 bases sitting between them. The CDR3: CASRYQETQYF. For the CDR3, the DNA is TGTGCCAGCAGATATCAAGAGACCCAGTACTTC.

The J gene is TRBJ2-7, the V gene TRBV7-9; D possibly corresponds to TRBD1 (5 bases). V lost 3 bases and J 2 bases, leaving 11 bases between the germline ends. This CDR3 contains 14 residues. CDR1 is SEHNR and CDR2 is FQNEAQ in the germline V gene (reference sequence). The CDR3: CASSFSGQTYEQYV. In DNA form, the CDR3 reads TGTGCCAGCAGCTTCTCCGGACAAACCTACGAGCAGTACGTC.

The V gene is TRBV29-1, the J gene TRBJ2-5; 7 bases are a match to TRBD2. Germline CDR1 reads SQVTM; CDR2 reads ANQGSEA. CDR3 length equals 12 residues. V shed 7 bases, J shed 1 base, and the junction held 3 bases outside the gene matches. The CDR3 loop is CSAGTTQETQYF. DNA for the CDR3: TGCAGCGCCGGGACTACCCAAGAGACCCAGTACTTC. Full variable domain (remainder filled in from reference TRBV29-1 and TRBJ2-5): SAVISQKPSRDICQRGTSLTIQCQVDSQVTMMFWYRQQPGQSLTLIATANQGSEATYESGFVIDKFPISRPNLTFSTLTVSNMSPEDSSIYLCSAGTTQETQYFGPGTRLLVL.

The V gene is TRBV2, the J gene TRBJ2-7; D perhaps matches TRBD1 (5 bases). CDR3 length: 16 residues. Per the germline V gene, CDR1 is SNHLY and CDR2 is FYNNEI. V was trimmed by 5 bases and J by 3 bases, leaving 20 bases between them. This CDR3 is CASSQEMPGLGYEQYF. The CDR3, as DNA: TGTGCCAGCAGTCAAGAAATGCCAGGGCTGGGCTACGAGCAGTACTTC.